The 9 T cell receptor beta chains below all came from one sample that was sequenced in a study of blood T cell repertoires in COVID-19. Profiled with immunoSEQ multiplex PCR; TCRdb holds only in-frame clones, not every one. Of under 200,000 clones in the sample, roughly 91% are singletons; the top ten hold 6%. The specimen was peripheral blood. These receptors were collected from a man aged 40-50 years with active or convalescent COVID-19.

The gene calls are TRBV7-9 and TRBJ2-3, with 14 bases identical to TRBD2. The CDR3 length is 16 residues. Germline lookup yields CDR1 SEHNR and CDR2 FQNEAQ (reference sequence). V shed 4 bases, J shed 4 bases, and the junction held 4 bases outside the gene matches. The CDR3 loop reads CASSSPGLAGADTQYF. In DNA form, the CDR3 reads TGTGCCAGCAGCTCTCCGGGACTAGCGGGGGCAGATACGCAGTATTTT.

A few counts support this clone. The chain combines TRBV13 with TRBJ1-2, with TRBD1 matching over 9 bases. The CDR3 spans 15 residues. Germline CDR1 reads PRHDT; CDR2 reads FYEKMQ (reference sequence). V dropped 3 bases and J dropped 4; count of bases not matched to a gene: 6. The CDR3 loop reads CASSFNTGGVYGYTF. In nucleotides, the CDR3 is TGTGCCAGCAGCTTTAATACAGGGGGCGTCTATGGCTACACCTTC.

The V and J genes are TRBV27 and TRBJ2-3; 12 bases line up with TRBD2. Germline V gene data show CDR1 as MNHEY and CDR2 as SMNVEV (reference sequence). Trimming removed 5 bases from V and 2 bases from J; junction bases left unmatched: 5. This CDR3 has 16 amino acids. CDR3 sequence reads: CASSRGLAGLTDTQYF. The CDR3 coding sequence is TGTGCCAGCAGTAGAGGACTAGCGGGACTCACAGATACGCAGTATTTT.

This sequence joins TRBV19 and TRBJ1-3; D ambiguous. The CDR3 has 12 amino acids. Trimming pared 7 bases from V and 0 bases from J, leaving 4 bases between. Germline-derived CDR1 and CDR2 are LNHDA and SQIVND (reference sequence). The CDR3 DNA reads as TGTGCCAGTAAAGCCTCTGGAAACACCATATATTTT. Residues: CASKASGNTIYF.

The sample holds a few counts of this clone. CDR3 region: CASSHGQGNQPQHF. In DNA, the CDR3 is TGTGCCAGCAGCCATGGACAGGGGAATCAGCCCCAGCATTTT. This rearrangement joins TRBV3-1 (or the pseudogene TRBV3-2) to TRBJ1-5; 9 bases line up with TRBD1. The J segment lost 4 bases and the V segment lost 3 bases, leaving 1 base of the junction unmatched. This CDR3 has 14 residues. CDR1 LGHDT and CDR2 YNNKEL come from the germline V gene (reference sequence).

The chain links TRBV7-8 to TRBJ1-2; D ambiguous. Germline CDR1 is SGHVS and CDR2 is FQNEAQ. The CDR3 has 14 residues. The germline V and J ends were trimmed by 5 bases and 2 bases, with 12 bases remaining between them. This CDR3 is CASSPTNLNYGYTF. The CDR3 coding sequence is TGTGCCAGCAGCCCTACGAATCTAAACTATGGCTACACCTTC.

V gene TRBV6-5 combines with J gene TRBJ1-2; 7 positions match TRBD1. J gave up 5 bases and V 7 bases, and 13 bases lay outside the gene matches. Germline lookup yields CDR1 MNHEY and CDR2 SVGAGI. This CDR3 has 15 residues. The CDR3 DNA sequence: TGTGCCAGCACCCTGGAGGGGGCTTTGGGGTATGGCTACACCTTC. This sequence encodes CASTLEGALGYGYTF.

The V call is TRBV11-3, the J call TRBJ1-1; a possible D gene is TRBD1 (6 bases). Trimming stripped 3 bases from V and 4 bases from J, with 9 bases between. This CDR3 is built from 13 residues. Germline V lookup: CDR1 SGHNT, CDR2 YENEEA. CDR3 loop: CASSFQGRTEAFF. The CDR3 coding sequence is TGTGCCAGCAGCTTCCAGGGGCGCACTGAAGCTTTCTTT.

The chain recombines TRBV30 with TRBJ1-3; maybe TRBD1 (6 bases). Deletions cut 0 bases from V and 6 bases from J, with 15 bases between. The length of the CDR3 is 15 residues. From germline, CDR1 is GTSNPN and CDR2 SVGIG (reference sequence). This chain's CDR3 is CAWSVRGAMENTIYF. CDR3 DNA: TGTGCCTGGAGTGTACGGGGGGCGATGGAAAACACCATATATTTT.